The sequence of this T cell receptor (beta chain) was determined in a study of T cell repertoires in cytomegalovirus infection. Study-level information: Public TCR beta signatures provided an indication of both CMV infection and a matching HLA type.

TCRdb analysed the reads with MiXCR anew, one entry per CDR3 protein. Of under 90,000 distinct CDR3 sequences detected, about 22% appear once; the ten largest clones hold roughly 80%. This clonotype was seen a handful of times. Its antigen is not identified. Sequenced material: PBMCs, sequenced either directly or after in vitro stimulation (not recorded which). The TCR sequence derives from a human donor in good health (CMV status not recorded). Some clones in this sample may be carry-over from other donors' samples.

This chain's CDR3 is CASRNRISDSEAFF. CDR3 bases: TGTGCCAGTAGAAACCGTATATCCGACAGTGAAGCTTTCTTT. The rearrangement uses TRBV19 and TRBJ1-1; TRBD1 is a possible D gene (5 bases). The V and J ends lost 6 bases and 7 bases respectively, with 18 bases between them. Germline-derived CDR1 and CDR2 are LNHDA and SQIVND (reference sequence). This CDR3 spans 14 amino acids.